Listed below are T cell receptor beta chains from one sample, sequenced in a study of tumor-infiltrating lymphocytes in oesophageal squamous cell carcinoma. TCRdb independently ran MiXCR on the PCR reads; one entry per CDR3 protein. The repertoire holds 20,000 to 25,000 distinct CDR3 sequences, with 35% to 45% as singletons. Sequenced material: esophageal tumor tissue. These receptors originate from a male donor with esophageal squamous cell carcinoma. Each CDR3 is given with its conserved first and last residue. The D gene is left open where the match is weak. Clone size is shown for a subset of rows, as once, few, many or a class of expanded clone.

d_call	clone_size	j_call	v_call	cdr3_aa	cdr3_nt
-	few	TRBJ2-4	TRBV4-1	CASSPAWTAKNIQYF	TGCGCCAGCAGCCCTGCGTGGACAGCGAAAAACATTCAGTACTTC
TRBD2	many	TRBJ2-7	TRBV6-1	CASSAGRQSGEQYF	TGTGCCAGCTCAGCGGGGCGCCAGTCGGGGGAGCAGTACTTC
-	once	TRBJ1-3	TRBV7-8	CASSPAGSGNTIYF	TGTGCCAGCAGCCCCGCAGGCTCTGGAAACACCATATATTTT
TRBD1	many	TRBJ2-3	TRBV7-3	CASSSGQVADTQYF	TGTGCCAGCAGTTCCGGACAGGTTGCAGATACGCAGTATTTT
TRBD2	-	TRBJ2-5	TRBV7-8	CASSYRAGIQETQYF	TGTGCCTCCTCTTACCGAGCGGGGATCCAAGAGACCCAGTACTTC
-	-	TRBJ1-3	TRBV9	CASTPGGGNTIYF	TGTGCCAGCACCCCCGGAGGGGGAAACACCATATATTTT
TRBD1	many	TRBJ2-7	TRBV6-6	CASSYGQGDSEQYF	TGTGCCAGCAGTTACGGGCAGGGGGATTCCGAGCAGTACTTC
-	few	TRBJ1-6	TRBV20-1	CSARGDFDSPLHF	TGCAGTGCTAGGGGGGACTTTGATTCACCCCTCCACTTT
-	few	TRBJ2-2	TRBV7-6	CASSLAQNTGELFF	TGTGCCAGCAGCTTAGCGCAGAACACCGGGGAGCTGTTTTTT
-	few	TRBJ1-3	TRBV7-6	CASSQGPGTGNTIYF	TGTGCCAGCAGCCAGGGGCCAGGGACTGGAAACACCATATATTTT
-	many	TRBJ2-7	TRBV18	CASSRFDRQGSYEQYF	TGTGCCAGCTCCCGTTTTGACAGGCAAGGCTCCTACGAGCAGTACTTC
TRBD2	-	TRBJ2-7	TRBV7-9	CASSRSGASYNEQYF	TGTGCCAGCAGCCGTAGCGGGGCCTCCTACAATGAGCAGTACTTC
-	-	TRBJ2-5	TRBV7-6	CASSPTPANQETQYF	TGTGCCAGCAGCCCGACCCCAGCGAACCAAGAGACCCAGTACTTC
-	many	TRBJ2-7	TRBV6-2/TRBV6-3	CASSSTTGYYEQYF	TGTGCCAGCAGCTCCACGACAGGCTACTACGAGCAGTACTTC
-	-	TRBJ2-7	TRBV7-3	CASSLTRGSEQYF	TGTGCCAGCAGCTTAACTAGGGGCAGCGAGCAGTACTTC
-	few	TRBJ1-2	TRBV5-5	CASSLVGTTPNYGYTF	TGTGCCAGCAGCTTGGTCGGGACAACCCCGAACTATGGCTACACCTTC
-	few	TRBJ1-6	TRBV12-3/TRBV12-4	CASSPRSWGSPLHF	TGTGCCAGCAGTCCTCGATCCTGGGGGTCACCCCTCCACTTT
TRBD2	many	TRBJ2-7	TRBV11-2	CASSPRLAGGPHEQYF	TGTGCCAGCAGCCCCCGACTAGCGGGAGGGCCTCACGAGCAGTACTTC
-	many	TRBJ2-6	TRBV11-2	CASTKPRGWSSGANVLTF	TGTGCCAGCACCAAACCCCGAGGGTGGAGCTCTGGGGCCAACGTCCTGACTTTC
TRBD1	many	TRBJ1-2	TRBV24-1	CATSDAGTGIGGYTF	TGTGCCACCAGTGATGCCGGGACAGGGATTGGTGGCTACACCTTC
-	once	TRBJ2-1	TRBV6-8	CASSYSRGVGPYNEQFF	TGTGCCAGCAGTTACTCGAGGGGGGTAGGGCCCTACAATGAGCAGTTCTTC
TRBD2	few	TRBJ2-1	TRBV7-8	CASSQLAGSYNEQFF	TGTGCCAGCAGCCAGCTAGCGGGATCCTACAATGAGCAGTTCTTC
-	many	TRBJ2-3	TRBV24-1	CATSDTDTDTQYF	TGTGCCACCAGTGATACCGACACAGATACGCAGTATTTT
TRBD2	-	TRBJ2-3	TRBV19	CASRIGREKRHTQYF	TGTGCGAGCCGTATTGGGCGGGAGAAGAGACATACGCAGTATTTT
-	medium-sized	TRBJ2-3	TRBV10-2	CASSEIGGSADTQYF	TGCGCCAGCAGTGAGATCGGAGGGAGCGCAGATACGCAGTATTTT
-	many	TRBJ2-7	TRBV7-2	CASSPYGGNLKDEQYF	TGTGCCAGCAGCCCGTACGGGGGAAACCTGAAGGATGAGCAGTACTTC
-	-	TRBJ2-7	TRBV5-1	CASLLDPLSYEQYF	TGCGCCAGCTTACTAGACCCCCTATCCTACGAGCAGTACTTC
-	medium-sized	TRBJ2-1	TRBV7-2	CASSPQFNSDEQFF	TGTGCCAGCAGCCCCCAATTTAATAGCGATGAGCAGTTCTTC